This record concerns one T cell receptor beta chain sequence. Antigen: not known. UMIs containing a 6-nucleotide sample barcode were added via template switching. TCRdb reworked the 5' RACE reads into one entry per CDR3 protein, no DNA. Here the sample table reports over 200,000 distinct CDR3 sequences. The data stem from a study of monozygotic twins with inflammatory bowel disease. Study findings and constraints: Different T cell subtypes could not be distinguished. Especially with disease activity, IBD patients had fewer clonotypes in common with others than healthy twins did. Patients with IBD had less TCRbeta diversity (inverse Simpson) than their healthy co-twins.

CDR1 is SGHTA and CDR2 is FQGNSA in the germline V gene. The CDR3 runs to 15 residues. Sequencing was carried out using blood. The origin of this receptor is a human donor with ulcerative colitis or Crohn's disease, or a healthy co-twin of an affected twin (not recorded which). This chain connects TRBV7-2 to TRBJ2-3. CDR3 loop: CASSLAGQSTDTQYF.